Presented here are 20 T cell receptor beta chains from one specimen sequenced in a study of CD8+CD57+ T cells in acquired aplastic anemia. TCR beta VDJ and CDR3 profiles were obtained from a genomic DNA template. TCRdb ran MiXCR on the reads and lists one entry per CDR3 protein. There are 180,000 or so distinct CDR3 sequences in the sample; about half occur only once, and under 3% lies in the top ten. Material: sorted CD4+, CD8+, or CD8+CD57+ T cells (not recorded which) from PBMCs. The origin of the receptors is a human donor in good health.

CDR3 sequence: CASSSQGSGTGELFF. Written as DNA, the CDR3 is TGTGCCAGCAGCTCACAGGGTTCAGGCACCGGGGAGCTGTTTTTT. This chain uses TRBV7-6 with TRBJ2-2, with D possibly TRBD1 on 6 matching bases. There are 15 residues in the CDR3. Germline loops: CDR1 SGHVS, CDR2 FNYEAQ. The germline V and J ends were trimmed by 4 bases and 4 bases, with 13 bases remaining between them.

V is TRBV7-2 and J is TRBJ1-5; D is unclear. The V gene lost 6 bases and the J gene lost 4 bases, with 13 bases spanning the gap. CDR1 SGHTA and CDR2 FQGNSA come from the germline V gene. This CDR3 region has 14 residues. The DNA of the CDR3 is TGTGCCAGCAGTTACTCGAAACGGAATCAGCCCCAGCATTTT. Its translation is CASSYSKRNQPQHF. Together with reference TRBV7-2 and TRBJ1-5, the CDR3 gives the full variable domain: GAGVSQSPSNKVTEKGKDVELRCDPISGHTALYWYRQSLGQGLEFLIYFQGNSAPDKSGLPSDRFSAERTGGSVSTLTIQRTQQEDSAVYLCASSYSKRNQPQHFGDGTRLSIL.

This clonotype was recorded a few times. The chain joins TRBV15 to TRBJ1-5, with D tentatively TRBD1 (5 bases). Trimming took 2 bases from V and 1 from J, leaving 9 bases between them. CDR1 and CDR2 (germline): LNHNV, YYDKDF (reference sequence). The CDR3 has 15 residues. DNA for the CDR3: TGTGCCACCAGCAGAAGTCGGGACAGCAATCAGCCCCAGCATTTT. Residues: CATSRSRDSNQPQHF.

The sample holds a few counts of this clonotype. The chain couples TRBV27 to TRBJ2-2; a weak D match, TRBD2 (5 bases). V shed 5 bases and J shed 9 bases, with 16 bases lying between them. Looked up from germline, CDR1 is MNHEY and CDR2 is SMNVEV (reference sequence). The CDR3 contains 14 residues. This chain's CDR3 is CASSPILGSRELFF. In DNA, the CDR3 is TGTGCCAGCAGTCCCATACTAGGGAGCAGGGAGCTGTTTTTT.

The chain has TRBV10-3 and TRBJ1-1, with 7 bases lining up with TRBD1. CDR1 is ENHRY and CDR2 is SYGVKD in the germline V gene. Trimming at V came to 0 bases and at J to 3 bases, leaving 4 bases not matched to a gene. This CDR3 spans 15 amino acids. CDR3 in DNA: TGTGCCATCAGTGAGTCCGGCAGGGGGGACACTGAAGCTTTCTTT. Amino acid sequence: CAISESGRGDTEAFF.

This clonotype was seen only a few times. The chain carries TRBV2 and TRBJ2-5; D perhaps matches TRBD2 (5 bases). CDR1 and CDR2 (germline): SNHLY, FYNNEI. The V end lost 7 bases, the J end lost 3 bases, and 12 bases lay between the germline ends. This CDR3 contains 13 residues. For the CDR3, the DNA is TGTGCCAGCATTGCGCCGGGGAAAGAGACCCAGTACTTC. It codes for CASIAPGKETQYF.

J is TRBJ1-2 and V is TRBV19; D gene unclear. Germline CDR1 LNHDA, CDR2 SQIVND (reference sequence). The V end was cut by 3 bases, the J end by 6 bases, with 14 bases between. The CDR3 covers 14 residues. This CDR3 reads CASSIRLVGHGYTF. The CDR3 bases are TGTGCCAGTAGTATTAGACTCGTTGGGCATGGCTACACCTTC. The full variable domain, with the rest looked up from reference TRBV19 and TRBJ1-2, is DGGITQSPKYLFRKEGQNVTLSCEQNLNHDAMYWYRQDPGQGLRLIYYSQIVNDFQKGDIAEGYSVSREKKESFPLTVTSAQKNPTAFYLCASSIRLVGHGYTFGSGTRLTVV.

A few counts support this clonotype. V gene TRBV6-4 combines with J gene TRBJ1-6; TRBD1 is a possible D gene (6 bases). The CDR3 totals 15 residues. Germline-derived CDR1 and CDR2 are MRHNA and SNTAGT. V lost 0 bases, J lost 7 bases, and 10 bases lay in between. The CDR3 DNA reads TGTGCCAGCAGTGACTCAGGGCAGGGGAATTCACCCCTCCACTTT. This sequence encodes CASSDSGQGNSPLHF.

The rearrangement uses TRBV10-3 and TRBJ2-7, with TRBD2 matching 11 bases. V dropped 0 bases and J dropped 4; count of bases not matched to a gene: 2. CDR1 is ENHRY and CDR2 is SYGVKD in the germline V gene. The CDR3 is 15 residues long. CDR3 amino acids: CAISESASGRYEQYF. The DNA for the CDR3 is TGTGCCATCAGTGAGTCAGCTAGCGGGAGGTACGAGCAGTACTTC.

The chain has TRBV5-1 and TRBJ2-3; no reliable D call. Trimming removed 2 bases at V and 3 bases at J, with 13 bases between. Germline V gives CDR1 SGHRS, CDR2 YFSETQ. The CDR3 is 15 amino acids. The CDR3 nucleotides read TGCGCCAGCAGCTTCCGTCCAAGCTTAACAGATACGCAGTATTTT. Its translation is CASSFRPSLTDTQYF.

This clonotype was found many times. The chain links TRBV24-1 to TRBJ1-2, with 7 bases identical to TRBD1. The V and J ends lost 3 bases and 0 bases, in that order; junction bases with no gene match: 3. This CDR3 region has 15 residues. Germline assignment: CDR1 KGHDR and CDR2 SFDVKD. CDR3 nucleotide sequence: TGTGCCACCAGTGATGCCGGACAGGCTAACTATGGCTACACCTTC. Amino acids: CATSDAGQANYGYTF.

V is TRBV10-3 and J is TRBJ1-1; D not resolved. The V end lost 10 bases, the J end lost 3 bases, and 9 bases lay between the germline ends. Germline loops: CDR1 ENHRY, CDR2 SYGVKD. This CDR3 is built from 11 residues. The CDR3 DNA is TGTGCCAGCAGCCGGTACACTGAAGCTTTCTTT. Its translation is CASSRYTEAFF.

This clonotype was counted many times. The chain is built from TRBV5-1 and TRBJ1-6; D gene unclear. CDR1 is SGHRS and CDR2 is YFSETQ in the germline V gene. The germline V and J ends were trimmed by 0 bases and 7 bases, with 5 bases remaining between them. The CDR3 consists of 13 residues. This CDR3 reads CASSLDPNSPLHF. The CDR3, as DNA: TGCGCCAGCAGCTTGGATCCGAATTCACCCCTCCACTTT.

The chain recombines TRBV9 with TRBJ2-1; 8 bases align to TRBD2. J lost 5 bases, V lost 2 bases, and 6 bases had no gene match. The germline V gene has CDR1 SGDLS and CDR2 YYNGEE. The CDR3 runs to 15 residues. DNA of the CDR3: TGTGCCAGCAGCGTTGGCGGGGGGCCAAACAATGAGCAGTTCTTC. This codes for CASSVGGGPNNEQFF.

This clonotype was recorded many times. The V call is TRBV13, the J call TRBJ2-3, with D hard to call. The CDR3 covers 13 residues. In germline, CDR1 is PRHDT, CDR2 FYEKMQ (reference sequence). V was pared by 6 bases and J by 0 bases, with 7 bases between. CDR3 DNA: TGTGCCAGCAGGCAACAGAGCACAGATACGCAGTATTTT. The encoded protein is CASRQQSTDTQYF.

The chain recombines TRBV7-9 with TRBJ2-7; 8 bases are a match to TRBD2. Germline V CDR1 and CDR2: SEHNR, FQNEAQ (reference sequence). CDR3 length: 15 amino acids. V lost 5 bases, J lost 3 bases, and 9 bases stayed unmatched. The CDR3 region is CASSPPGGDLYEQYF. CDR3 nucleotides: TGTGCCAGCAGCCCGCCGGGGGGGGACCTCTACGAGCAGTACTTC.

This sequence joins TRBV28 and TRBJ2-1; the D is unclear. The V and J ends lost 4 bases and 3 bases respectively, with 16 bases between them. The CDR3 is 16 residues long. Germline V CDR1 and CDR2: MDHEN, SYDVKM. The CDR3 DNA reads TGTGCCAGCAGTTCCTCTGCTGCGGAACTCTACAATGAGCAGTTCTTC. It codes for CASSSSAAELYNEQFF.

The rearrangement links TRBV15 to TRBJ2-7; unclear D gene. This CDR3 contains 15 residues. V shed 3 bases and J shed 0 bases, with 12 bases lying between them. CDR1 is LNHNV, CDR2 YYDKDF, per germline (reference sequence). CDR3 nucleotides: TGTGCCACCAGCAGTTACGGTCCCCACTCCTACGAGCAGTACTTC. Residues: CATSSYGPHSYEQYF.

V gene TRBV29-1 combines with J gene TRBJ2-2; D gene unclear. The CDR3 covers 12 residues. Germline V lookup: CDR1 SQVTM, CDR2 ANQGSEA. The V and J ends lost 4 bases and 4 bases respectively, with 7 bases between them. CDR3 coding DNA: TGCAGCGTTGTCTGGGGCACCGGGGAGCTGTTTTTT. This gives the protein CSVVWGTGELFF.

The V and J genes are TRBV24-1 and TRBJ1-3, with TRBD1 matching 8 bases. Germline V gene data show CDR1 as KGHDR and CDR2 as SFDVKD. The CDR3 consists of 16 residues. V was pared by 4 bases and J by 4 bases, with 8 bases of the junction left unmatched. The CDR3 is CATSELSQGVGNTIYF. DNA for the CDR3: TGTGCCACCAGTGAACTTTCACAGGGGGTCGGAAACACCATATATTTT.